Reported below is one T cell receptor (beta chain). The data originate from a study of cytomegalovirus exposure and HLA in healthy donors. PCR used 60 Vbeta primers and 13 Jbeta primers. Some clones are missing from TCRdb's copy, which holds only in-frame ones; the method was immunoSEQ multiplex PCR. The sample yields roughly 140,000 clones, around 76% seen once. This CDR3 contains 13 residues. Germline V lookup: CDR1 SGHDN, CDR2 FVKESK. Trimming cost V 2 bases and J 7 bases, with 12 bases left between them. The chain employs TRBV14 and TRBJ2-7; D gene uncertain. This sequence originates from a male donor in good health and CMV-seronegative. Sequenced input: PBMCs. CDR3 sequence (DNA): TGTGCCAGCAGCCAATTTTCCCCTCTGGAGCAGTACTTC. Translating it yields CASSQFSPLEQYF.